This T cell receptor (beta chain) was profiled in a study of T cell responses to AZD1222 COVID-19 vaccine. Method: immunoSEQ multiplex PCR; TCRdb's copy keeps in-frame clones and lacks some. The sample has about 270,000 clones, 90% to 95% seen once. The V gene's germline CDR1 is MDHEN and CDR2 SYDVKM. Trimming removed 3 bases from V and 8 bases from J; junction bases left unmatched: 6. The CDR3 sequence is 14 residues long. The receptor was isolated from an adult who received the AZD1222 COVID-19 vaccine. Sample: peripheral blood, taken 28 days after the second AZD1222 dose. V and J are TRBV28 and TRBJ2-3; 9 bases are a match to TRBD2. CDR3 region: CASSFAGGRATQYF. CDR3 nucleotide sequence: TGTGCCAGCAGTTTTGCGGGAGGGCGCGCTACGCAGTATTTT.